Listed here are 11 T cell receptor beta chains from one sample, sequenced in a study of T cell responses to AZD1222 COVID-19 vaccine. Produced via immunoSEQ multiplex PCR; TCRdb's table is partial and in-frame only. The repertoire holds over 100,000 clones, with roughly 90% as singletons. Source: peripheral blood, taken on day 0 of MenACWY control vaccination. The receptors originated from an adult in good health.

CDR3 loop: CASSQDVRQGHQPQHF. CDR3 nucleotide sequence: TGCGCCAGCAGCCAAGACGTTAGGCAGGGTCACCAGCCCCAGCATTTT. The chain combines TRBV4-3 with TRBJ1-5, with D possibly TRBD1 on 5 matching bases. Germline V CDR1 and CDR2: LGHNA, YSLEER. Trimming cost V 0 bases and J 7 bases, with 16 bases left between them. The CDR3 extends over 16 amino acids.

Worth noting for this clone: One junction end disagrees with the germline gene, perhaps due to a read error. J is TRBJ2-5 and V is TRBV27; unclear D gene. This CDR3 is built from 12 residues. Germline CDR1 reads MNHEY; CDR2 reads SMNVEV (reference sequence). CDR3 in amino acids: CASSGVCPSRDF. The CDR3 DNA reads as TGTGCCAGCAGTGGCGTTTGCCCCAGTCGTGACTTC.

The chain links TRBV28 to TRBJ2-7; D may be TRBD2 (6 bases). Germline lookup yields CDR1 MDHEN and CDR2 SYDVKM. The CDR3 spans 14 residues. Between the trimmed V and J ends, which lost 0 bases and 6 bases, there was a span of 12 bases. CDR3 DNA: TGTGCCAGCAGTTTATGGGAGGGGATGGGCGAGCAGTACTTC. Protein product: CASSLWEGMGEQYF.

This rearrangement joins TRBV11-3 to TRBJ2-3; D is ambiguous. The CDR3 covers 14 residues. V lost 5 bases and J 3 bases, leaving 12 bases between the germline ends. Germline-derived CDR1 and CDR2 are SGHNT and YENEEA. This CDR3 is CASSPPGRTDTQYF. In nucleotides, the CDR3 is TGTGCCAGCAGCCCCCCCGGTCGGACAGATACGCAGTATTTT.

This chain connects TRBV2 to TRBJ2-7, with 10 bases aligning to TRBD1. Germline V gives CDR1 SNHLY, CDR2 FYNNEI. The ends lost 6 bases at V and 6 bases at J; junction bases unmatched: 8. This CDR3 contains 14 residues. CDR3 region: CASSRRQGAFEQYF. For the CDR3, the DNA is TGTGCCAGCAGCCGTCGACAGGGGGCTTTCGAGCAGTACTTC.

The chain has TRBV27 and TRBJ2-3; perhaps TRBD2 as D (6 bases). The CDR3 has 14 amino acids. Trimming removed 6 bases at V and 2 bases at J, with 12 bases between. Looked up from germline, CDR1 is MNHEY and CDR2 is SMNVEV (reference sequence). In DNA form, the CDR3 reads TGTGCCAGCAGCTCTGGGACTTTCACAGATACGCAGTATTTT. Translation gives CASSSGTFTDTQYF.

The CDR3, as DNA: TGTGCCAGCAGCGGAAGAAGGACAGGCGATGAGCAGTTCTTC. Residues: CASSGRRTGDEQFF. V and J are TRBV7-9 and TRBJ2-1, with 7 bases matching TRBD1. The germline CDR1 and CDR2 sequences are SEHNR and FQNEAQ (reference sequence). This CDR3 spans 14 amino acids. V trimming: 5 bases; J trimming: 8 bases; junction bases outside the gene matches: 9.

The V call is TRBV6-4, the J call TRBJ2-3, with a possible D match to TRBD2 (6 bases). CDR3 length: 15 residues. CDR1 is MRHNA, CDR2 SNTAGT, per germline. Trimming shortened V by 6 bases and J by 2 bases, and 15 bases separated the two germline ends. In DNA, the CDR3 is TGTGCCAGCAGCATAGCGGCGTCGATCACAGATACGCAGTATTTT. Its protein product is CASSIAASITDTQYF.

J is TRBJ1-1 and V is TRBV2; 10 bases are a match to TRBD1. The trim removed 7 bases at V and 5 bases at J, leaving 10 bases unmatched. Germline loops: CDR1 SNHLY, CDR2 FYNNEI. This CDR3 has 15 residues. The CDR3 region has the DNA TGTGCCAGCACCATTCCAGGGACAGGGGATACTGAAGCTTTCTTT. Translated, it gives CASTIPGTGDTEAFF.

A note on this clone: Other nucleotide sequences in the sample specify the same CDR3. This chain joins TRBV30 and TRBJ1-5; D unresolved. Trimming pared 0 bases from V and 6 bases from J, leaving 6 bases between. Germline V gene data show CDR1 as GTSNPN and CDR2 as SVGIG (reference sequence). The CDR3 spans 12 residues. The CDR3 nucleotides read TGTGCCTGGAGTGTAGGTGGTCAGCCCCAGCATTTT. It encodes CAWSVGGQPQHF.

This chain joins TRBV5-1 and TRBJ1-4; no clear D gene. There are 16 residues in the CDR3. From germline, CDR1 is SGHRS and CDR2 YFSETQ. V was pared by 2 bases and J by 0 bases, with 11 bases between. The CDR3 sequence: CASSLTAAATNEKLFF. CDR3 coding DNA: TGCGCCAGCAGCTTAACAGCCGCAGCAACTAATGAAAAACTGTTTTTT.